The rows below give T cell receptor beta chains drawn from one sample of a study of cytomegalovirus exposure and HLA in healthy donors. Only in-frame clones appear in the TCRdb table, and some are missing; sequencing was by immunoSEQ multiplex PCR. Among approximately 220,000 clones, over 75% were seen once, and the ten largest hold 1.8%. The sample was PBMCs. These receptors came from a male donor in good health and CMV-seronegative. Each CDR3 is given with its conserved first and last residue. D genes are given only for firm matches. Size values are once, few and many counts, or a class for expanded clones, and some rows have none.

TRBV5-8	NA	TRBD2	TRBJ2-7	CASSAGTSGRSYEQYF	TGTGCCAGCAGCGCGGGGACTAGCGGGAGATCGTACGAGCAGTACTTC
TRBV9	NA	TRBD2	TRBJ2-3	CASSAREGPDTQYF	TGTGCCAGCAGCGCTCGGGAGGGCCCAGATACGCAGTATTTT
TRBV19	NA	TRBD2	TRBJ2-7	CASSPVGGLAGVYEQYF	TGTGCCAGTAGCCCTGTCGGGGGACTAGCAGGAGTCTACGAGCAGTACTTC
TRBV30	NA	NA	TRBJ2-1	CAWTEGPYNEQFF	TGTGCCTGGACGGAGGGACCCTACAATGAGCAGTTCTTC
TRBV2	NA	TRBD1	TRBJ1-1	CASSGTGGMNTEAFF	TGTGCCAGCAGTGGGACAGGGGGCATGAACACTGAAGCTTTCTTT
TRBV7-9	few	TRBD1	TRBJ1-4	CASSSDRVDEKLFF	TGTGCCAGCAGCTCGGACAGGGTTGATGAAAAACTGTTTTTT
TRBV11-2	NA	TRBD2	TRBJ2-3	CASSLLMRGERDTQYF	TGTGCCAGCAGCTTATTAATGCGGGGGGAAAGAGATACGCAGTATTTT
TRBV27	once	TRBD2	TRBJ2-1	CASSLSGGLAGNEQFF	TGTGCCAGCAGTTTATCGGGGGGACTAGCGGGTAATGAGCAGTTCTTC
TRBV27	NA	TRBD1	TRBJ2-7	CASSRKGQASYEQYF	TGTGCCAGCAGTCGAAAGGGACAGGCCTCCTACGAGCAGTACTTC
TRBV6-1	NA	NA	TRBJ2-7	CASLRDRDYEQYF	TGTGCCAGCCTGCGGGACAGAGATTACGAGCAGTACTTC
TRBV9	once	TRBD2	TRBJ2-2	CASSVTGTSGTGELFF	TGTGCCAGCAGCGTGACCGGGACTAGCGGGACCGGGGAGCTGTTTTTT
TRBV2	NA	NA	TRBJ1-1	CASRRVLRTNTEAFF	TGTGCCAGCAGGAGGGTACTCCGAACGAACACTGAAGCTTTCTTT
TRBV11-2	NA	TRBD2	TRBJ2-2	CASSRGGPMAGELFF	TGTGCCAGCAGCCGGGGGGGCCCTATGGCCGGGGAGCTGTTTTTT
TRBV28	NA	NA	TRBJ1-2	CASSDQRGFGYGYTF	TGTGCCAGCAGCGACCAACGAGGGTTCGGGTATGGCTACACCTTC
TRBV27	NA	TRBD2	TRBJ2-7	CASSLASGIYEQYF	TGTGCCAGCAGTCTTGCTAGCGGGATCTACGAGCAGTACTTC
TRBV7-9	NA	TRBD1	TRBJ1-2	CASSPEGAAGYTF	TGTGCCAGCAGCCCAGAGGGGGCAGCCGGCTACACCTTC
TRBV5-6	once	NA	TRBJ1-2	CASSLGLRANYGYTF	TGTGCCAGCAGCTTGGGGTTGAGGGCTAACTATGGCTACACCTTC
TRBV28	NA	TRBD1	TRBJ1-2	CASSLGAGTGYLSGGYTF	TGTGCCAGCAGTTTAGGAGCGGGGACAGGGTACTTATCTGGTGGCTACACCTTC
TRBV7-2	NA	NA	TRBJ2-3	CASSLPPNRDTDTQYF	TGTGCCAGCAGCTTACCCCCAAACAGGGACACAGATACGCAGTATTTT
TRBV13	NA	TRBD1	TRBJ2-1	CASSSGTGTYNEQFF	TGTGCCAGCAGCTCCGGGACAGGCACTTACAATGAGCAGTTCTTC
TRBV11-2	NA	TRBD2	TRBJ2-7	CASRGEAGMGYEQYF	TGTGCCAGCAGGGGTGAAGCGGGAATGGGATACGAGCAGTACTTC
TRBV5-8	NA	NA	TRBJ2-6	CASSLAGHTSGANVLTF	TGTGCCAGCAGCTTGGCCGGACACACCTCTGGGGCCAACGTCCTGACTTTC
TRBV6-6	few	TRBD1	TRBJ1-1	CASSVGQGAEAFF	TGTGCCAGCAGTGTGGGACAGGGGGCTGAAGCTTTCTTT
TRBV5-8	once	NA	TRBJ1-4	CASSRTVPNEKLFF	TGTGCCAGCAGCAGGACAGTCCCGAATGAAAAACTGTTTTTT
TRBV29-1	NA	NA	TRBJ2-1	CSVEGGTANEQFF	TGCAGCGTTGAAGGCGGGACAGCTAATGAGCAGTTCTTC
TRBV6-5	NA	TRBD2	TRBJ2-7	CASSRGVTGEQYF	TGTGCCAGCAGTCGGGGGGTGACGGGCGAGCAGTACTTC
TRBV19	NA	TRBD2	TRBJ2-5	CASRVAGLKTQYF	TGTGCCAGTAGGGTAGCGGGTCTGAAGACCCAGTACTTC
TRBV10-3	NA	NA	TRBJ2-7	CAIRGMGYEQYF	TGTGCCATCCGGGGGATGGGCTACGAGCAGTACTTC
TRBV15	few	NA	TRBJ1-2	CATSSGLGGAFGYTF	TGTGCCACCAGCAGTGGCCTAGGGGGGGCGTTTGGCTACACCTTC
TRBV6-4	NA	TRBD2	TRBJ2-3	CASSELMTSGTDTQYF	TGTGCCAGCAGTGAGCTAATGACTAGCGGCACAGATACGCAGTATTTT
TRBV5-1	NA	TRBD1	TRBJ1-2	CASSSSAGGANYGYTF	TGCGCCAGCAGCTCGTCCGCAGGGGGAGCTAACTATGGCTACACCTTC
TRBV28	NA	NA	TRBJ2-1	CASEGYRNEQFF	TGTGCCAGTGAGGGTTACCGAAATGAGCAGTTCTTC
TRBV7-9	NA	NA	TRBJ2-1	CASQEAASYNEQFF	TGTGCCAGCCAGGAGGCAGCCTCCTACAATGAGCAGTTCTTC
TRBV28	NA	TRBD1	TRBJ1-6	CASSLADRVHNSPLHF	TGTGCCAGCAGTTTAGCGGACAGGGTCCATAATTCACCCCTCCACTTT
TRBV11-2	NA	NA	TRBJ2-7	CASKGETYEQYF	TGTGCCAGCAAAGGAGAAACCTACGAGCAGTACTTC
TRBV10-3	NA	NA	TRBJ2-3	CAIRGQSLDTQYF	TGTGCCATCAGAGGACAGTCCTTAGATACGCAGTATTTT
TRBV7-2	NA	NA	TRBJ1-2	CASSLYNPPYGYTF	TGTGCCAGCAGCTTATACAACCCACCCTATGGCTACACCTTC
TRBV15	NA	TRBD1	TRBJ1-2	CATSRVDRDYGYTF	TGTGCCACCAGCAGAGTGGACAGGGACTATGGCTACACCTTC
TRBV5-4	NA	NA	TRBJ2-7	CASSYHVTGIYEQYF	TGTGCCAGCAGCTACCATGTTACAGGGATCTACGAGCAGTACTTC
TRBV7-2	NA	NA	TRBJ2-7	CASSLREIAPYEQYF	TGTGCCAGCAGCTTAAGGGAGATTGCCCCCTACGAGCAGTACTTC
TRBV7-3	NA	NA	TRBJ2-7	CASSHTKASSYEQYF	TGTGCCAGCAGCCACACTAAGGCCAGCTCCTACGAGCAGTACTTC
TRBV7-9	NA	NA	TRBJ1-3	CASSSPPEGLGNTIYF	TGTGCCAGCAGCAGCCCCCCTGAGGGACTGGGAAACACCATATATTTT
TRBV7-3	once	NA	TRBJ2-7	CASSLSRGSYEQYF	TGTGCCAGCAGCTTATCTCGGGGTAGCTACGAGCAGTACTTC
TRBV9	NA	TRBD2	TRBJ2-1	CASSVAHSGSYNEQFF	TGTGCCAGCAGCGTAGCTCATAGCGGGAGCTACAATGAGCAGTTCTTC
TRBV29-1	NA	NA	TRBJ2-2	CSVGLFAGELFF	TGCAGCGTTGGACTATTCGCCGGGGAGCTGTTTTTT
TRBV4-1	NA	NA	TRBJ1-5	CASSQALDQPQHF	TGCGCCAGCAGCCAAGCCTTAGATCAGCCCCAGCATTTT
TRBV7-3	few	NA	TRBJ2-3	CASSTTGSTDTQYF	TGTGCCAGCAGCACTACCGGGTCCACAGATACGCAGTATTTT
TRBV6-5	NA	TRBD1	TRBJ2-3	CASSLQGLIADTQYF	TGTGCCAGCAGCTTACAGGGGTTAATTGCAGATACGCAGTATTTT
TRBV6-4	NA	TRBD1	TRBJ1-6	CASRRDSGGSYNSPLHF	TGTGCCAGCAGAAGGGACAGTGGAGGCTCCTATAATTCACCCCTCCACTTT
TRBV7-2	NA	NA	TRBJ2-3	CASSFFSGSGDTQYF	TGTGCCAGCAGCTTTTTTTCCGGGAGTGGGGATACGCAGTATTTT
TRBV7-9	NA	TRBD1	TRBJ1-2	CASSLVWDLGQGASGYTF	TGTGCCAGCAGCTTAGTTTGGGACCTCGGACAGGGGGCCAGTGGCTACACCTTC
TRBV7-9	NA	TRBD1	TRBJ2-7	CASSLGTGVNYEQYF	TGTGCCAGCAGCCTAGGGACAGGGGTAAACTACGAGCAGTACTTC
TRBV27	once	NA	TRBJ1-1	CASSFEGSMNTEAFF	TGTGCCAGCAGTTTCGAGGGCAGTATGAACACTGAAGCTTTCTTT
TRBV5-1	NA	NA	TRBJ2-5	CASSLAGETQYF	TGCGCCAGCAGCTTGGCCGGGGAGACCCAGTACTTC
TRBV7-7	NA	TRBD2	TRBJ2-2	CASSRSTSGISTGELFF	TGTGCTAGCAGCCGAAGTACTAGCGGGATAAGCACCGGGGAGCTGTTTTTT